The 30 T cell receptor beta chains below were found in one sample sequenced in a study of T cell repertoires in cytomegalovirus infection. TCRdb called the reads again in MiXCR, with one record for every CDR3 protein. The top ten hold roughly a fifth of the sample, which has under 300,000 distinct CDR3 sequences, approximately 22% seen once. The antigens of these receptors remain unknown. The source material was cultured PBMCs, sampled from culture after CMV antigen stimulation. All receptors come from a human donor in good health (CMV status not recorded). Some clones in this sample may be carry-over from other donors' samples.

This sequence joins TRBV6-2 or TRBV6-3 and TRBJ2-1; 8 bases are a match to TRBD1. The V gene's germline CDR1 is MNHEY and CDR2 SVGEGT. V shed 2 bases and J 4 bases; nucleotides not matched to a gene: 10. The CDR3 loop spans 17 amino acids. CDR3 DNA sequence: TGTGCCAGCAGTTACACAGGACAGGGACGTTATTACAATGAGCAGTTCTTC. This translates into CASSYTGQGRYYNEQFF.

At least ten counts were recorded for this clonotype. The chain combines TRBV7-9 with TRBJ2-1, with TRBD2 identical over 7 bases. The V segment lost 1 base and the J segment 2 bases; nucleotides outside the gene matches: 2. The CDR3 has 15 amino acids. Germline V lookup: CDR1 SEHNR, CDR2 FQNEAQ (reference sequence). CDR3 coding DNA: TGTGCCAGCAGCTTAGTGCTAGCGGCCTACAATGAGCAGTTCTTC. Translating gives CASSLVLAAYNEQFF.

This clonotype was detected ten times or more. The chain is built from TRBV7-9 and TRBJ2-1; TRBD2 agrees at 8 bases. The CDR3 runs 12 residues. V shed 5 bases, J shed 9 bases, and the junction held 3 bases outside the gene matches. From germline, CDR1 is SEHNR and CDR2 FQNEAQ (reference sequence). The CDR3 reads CASSPRGGEQFF. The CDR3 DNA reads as TGTGCCAGCAGCCCACGGGGGGGTGAGCAGTTCTTC.

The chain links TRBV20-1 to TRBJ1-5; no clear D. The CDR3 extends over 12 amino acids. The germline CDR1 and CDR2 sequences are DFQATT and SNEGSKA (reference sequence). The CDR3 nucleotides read TGCAGCGGGAGTAGGAGCAATCAGCCCCAGCATTTT. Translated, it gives CSGSRSNQPQHF.

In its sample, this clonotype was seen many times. CDR3 protein: CASSLVEAGYSNQPQHF. The CDR3 coding sequence is TGTGCCAGCAGCTTAGTCGAGGCAGGCTATAGCAATCAGCCCCAGCATTTT. The chain employs TRBV7-2 and TRBJ1-5; D ambiguous. Germline lookup yields CDR1 SGHTA and CDR2 FQGNSA. The CDR3 loop spans 17 amino acids. V lost 1 base, J lost 0 bases, and 13 bases lay in between.

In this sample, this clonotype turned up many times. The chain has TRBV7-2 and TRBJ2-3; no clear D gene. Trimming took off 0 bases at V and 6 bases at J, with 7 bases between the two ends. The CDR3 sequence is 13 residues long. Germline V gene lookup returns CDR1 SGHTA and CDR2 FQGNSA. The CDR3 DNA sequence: TGTGCCAGCAGCTTAGCGCAGGAGGATACGCAGTATTTT. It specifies CASSLAQEDTQYF.

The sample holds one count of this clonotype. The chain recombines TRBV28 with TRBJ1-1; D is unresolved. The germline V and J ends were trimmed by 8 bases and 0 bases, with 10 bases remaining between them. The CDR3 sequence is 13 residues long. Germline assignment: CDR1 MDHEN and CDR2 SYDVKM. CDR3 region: CASLGIMNTEAFF. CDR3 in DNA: TGTGCCAGCCTGGGAATCATGAACACTGAAGCTTTCTTT.

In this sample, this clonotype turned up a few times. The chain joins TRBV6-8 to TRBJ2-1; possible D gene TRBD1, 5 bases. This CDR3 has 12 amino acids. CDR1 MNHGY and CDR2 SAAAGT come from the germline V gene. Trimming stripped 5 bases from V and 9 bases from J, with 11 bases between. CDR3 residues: CASSQGVREQFF. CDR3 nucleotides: TGTGCCAGCAGTCAGGGTGTCCGTGAGCAGTTCTTC.

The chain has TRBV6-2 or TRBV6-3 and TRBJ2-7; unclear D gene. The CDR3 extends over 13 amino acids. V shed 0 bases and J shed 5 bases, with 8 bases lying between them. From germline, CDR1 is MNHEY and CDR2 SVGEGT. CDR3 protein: CASSYSGVNEQYF. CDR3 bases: TGTGCCAGCAGTTACTCTGGGGTCAACGAGCAGTACTTC.

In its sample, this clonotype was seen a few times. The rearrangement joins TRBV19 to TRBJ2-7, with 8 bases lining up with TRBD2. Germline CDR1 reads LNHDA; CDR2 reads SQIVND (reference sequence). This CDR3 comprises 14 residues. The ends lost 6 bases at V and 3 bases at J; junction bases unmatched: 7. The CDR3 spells CASSPAGLGYEQYF. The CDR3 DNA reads TGTGCCAGTAGCCCGGCGGGACTAGGCTACGAGCAGTACTTC. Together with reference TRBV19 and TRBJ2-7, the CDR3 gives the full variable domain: DGGITQSPKYLFRKEGQNVTLSCEQNLNHDAMYWYRQDPGQGLRLIYYSQIVNDFQKGDIAEGYSVSREKKESFPLTVTSAQKNPTAFYLCASSPAGLGYEQYFGPGTRLTVT.

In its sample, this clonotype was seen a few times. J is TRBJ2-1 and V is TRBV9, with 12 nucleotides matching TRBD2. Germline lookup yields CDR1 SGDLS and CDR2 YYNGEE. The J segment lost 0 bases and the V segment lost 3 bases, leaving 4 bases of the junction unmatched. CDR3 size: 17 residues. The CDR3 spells CASSAGLAGLSYNEQFF. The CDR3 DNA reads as TGTGCCAGCAGCGCAGGACTAGCGGGACTCTCCTACAATGAGCAGTTCTTC. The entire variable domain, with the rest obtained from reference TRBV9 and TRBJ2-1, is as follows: DSGVTQTPKHLITATGQRVTLRCSPRSGDLSVYWYQQSLDQGLQFLIQYYNGEERAKGNILERFSAQQFPDLHSELNLSSLELGDSALYFCASSAGLAGLSYNEQFFGPGTRLTVL.

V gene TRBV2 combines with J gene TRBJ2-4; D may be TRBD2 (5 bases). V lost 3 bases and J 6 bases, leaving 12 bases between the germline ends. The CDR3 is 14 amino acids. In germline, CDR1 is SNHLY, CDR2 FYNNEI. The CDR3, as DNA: TGTGCCAGCAGTGATTCTTGGACTGGAAACATTCAGTACTTC. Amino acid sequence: CASSDSWTGNIQYF.

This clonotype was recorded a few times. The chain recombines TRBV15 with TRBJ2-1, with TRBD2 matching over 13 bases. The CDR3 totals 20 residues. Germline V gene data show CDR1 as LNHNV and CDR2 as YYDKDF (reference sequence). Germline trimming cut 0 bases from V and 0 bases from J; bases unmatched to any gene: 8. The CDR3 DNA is TGTGCCACCAGCAGAGATTTTCGGACTAGCGGGAGCAACTCCTACAATGAGCAGTTCTTC. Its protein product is CATSRDFRTSGSNSYNEQFF.

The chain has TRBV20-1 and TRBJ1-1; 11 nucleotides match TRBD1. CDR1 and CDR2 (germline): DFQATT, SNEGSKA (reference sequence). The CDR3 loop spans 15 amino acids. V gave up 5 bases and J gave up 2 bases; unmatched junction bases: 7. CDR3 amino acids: CSAQGQGGKNTEAFF. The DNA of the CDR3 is TGCAGTGCTCAGGGACAGGGGGGAAAAAACACTGAAGCTTTCTTT.

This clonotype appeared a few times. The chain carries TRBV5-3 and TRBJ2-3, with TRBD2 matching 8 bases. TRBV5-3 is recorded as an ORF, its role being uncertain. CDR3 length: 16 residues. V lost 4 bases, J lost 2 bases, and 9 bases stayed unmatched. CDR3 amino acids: CARSPGRALDTDTQYF. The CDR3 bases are TGTGCCAGAAGCCCCGGGAGGGCCCTCGACACAGATACGCAGTATTTT.

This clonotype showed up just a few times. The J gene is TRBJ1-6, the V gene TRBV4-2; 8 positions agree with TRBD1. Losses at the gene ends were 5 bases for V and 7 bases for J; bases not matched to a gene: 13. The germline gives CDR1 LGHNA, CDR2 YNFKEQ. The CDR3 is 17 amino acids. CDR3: CASSMPRLGTGNSPLHF. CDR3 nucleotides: TGTGCCAGCAGCATGCCCCGGTTGGGGACAGGAAATTCACCCCTCCACTTT.

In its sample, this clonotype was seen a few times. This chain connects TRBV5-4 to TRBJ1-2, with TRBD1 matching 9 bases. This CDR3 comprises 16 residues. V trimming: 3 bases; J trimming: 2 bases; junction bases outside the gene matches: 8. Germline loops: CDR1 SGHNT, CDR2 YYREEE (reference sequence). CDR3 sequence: CASSSSDGQGNYGYTF. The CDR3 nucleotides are TGTGCCAGCAGCTCATCGGACGGACAGGGGAACTATGGCTACACCTTC. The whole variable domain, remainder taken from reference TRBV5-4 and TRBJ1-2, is ETGVTQSPTHLIKTRGQQVTLRCSSQSGHNTVSWYQQALGQGPQFIFQYYREEENGRGNFPPRFSGLQFPNYSSELNVNALELDDSALYLCASSSSDGQGNYGYTFGSGTRLTVV.

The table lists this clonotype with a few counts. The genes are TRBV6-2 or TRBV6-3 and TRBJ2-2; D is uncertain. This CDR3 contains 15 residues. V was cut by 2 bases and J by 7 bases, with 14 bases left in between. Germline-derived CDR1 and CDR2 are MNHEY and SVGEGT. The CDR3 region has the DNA TGTGCCAGCAGTTACCGAACCAACCCTAACGGGGAGCTGTTTTTT. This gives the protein CASSYRTNPNGELFF.

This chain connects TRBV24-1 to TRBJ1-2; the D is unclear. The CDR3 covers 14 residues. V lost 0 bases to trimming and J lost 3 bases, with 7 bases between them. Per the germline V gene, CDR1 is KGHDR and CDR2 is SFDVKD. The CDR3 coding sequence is TGTGCCACCAGTGATTTGGGCATCGACTATGGCTACACCTTC. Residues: CATSDLGIDYGYTF.

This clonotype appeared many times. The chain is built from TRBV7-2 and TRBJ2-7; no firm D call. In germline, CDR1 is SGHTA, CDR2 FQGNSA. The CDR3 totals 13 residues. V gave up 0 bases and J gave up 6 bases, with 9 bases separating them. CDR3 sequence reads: CASSLARPGEQYF. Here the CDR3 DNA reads TGTGCCAGCAGCTTAGCCCGACCAGGCGAGCAGTACTTC.

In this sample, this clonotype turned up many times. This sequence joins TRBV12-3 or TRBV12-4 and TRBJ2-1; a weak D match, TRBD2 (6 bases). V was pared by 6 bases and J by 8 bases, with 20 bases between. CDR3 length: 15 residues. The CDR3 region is CASSSSGGGSDEQFF. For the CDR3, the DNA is TGTGCCAGCAGCTCCAGTGGGGGAGGCAGCGATGAGCAGTTCTTC.

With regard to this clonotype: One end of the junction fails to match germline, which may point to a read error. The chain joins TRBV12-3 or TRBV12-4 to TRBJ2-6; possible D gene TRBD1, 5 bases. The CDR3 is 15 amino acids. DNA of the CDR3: TGTGCCAGCAGGTCTACGCGCTCTGGGGCCAGCGTCCTGACTTTC. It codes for CASRSTRSGASVLTF.

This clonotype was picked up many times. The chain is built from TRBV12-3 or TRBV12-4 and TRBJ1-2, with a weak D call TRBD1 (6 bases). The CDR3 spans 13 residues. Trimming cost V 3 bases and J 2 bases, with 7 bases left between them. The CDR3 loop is CASSFTGNYGYTF. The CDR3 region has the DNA TGTGCCAGCAGTTTCACAGGGAACTATGGCTACACCTTC.

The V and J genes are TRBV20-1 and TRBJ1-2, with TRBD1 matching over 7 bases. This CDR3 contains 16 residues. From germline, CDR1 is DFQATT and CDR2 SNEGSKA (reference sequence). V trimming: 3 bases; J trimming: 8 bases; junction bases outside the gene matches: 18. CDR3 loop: CSASFTRDSGDEGYTF. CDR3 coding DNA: TGCAGTGCTAGTTTTACCCGGGACAGCGGAGACGAAGGCTACACCTTC.

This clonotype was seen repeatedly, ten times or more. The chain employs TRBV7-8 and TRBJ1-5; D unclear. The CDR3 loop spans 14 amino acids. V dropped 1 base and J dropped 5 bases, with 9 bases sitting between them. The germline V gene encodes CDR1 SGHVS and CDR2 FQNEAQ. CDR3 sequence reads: CASSLVTQDQPQHF. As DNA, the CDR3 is TGTGCCAGCAGCTTAGTAACACAAGATCAGCCCCAGCATTTT.

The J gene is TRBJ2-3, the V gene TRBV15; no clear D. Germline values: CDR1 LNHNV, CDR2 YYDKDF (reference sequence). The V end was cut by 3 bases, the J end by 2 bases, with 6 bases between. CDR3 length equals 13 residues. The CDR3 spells CATSRDLTDTQYF. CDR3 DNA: TGTGCCACCAGCAGGGACCTCACAGATACGCAGTATTTT.

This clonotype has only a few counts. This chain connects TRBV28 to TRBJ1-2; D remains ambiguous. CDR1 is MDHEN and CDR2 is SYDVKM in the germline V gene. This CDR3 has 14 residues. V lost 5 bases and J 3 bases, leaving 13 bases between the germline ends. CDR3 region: CASSPGDGDYGYTF. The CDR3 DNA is TGTGCCAGCAGTCCCGGTGACGGGGACTATGGCTACACCTTC.

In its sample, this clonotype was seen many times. The CDR3 DNA reads TGTGCCAGCAGCTTCCCCTTGGGGCGGAGCTCCTATAATTCACCCCTCCACTTT. Its protein product is CASSFPLGRSSYNSPLHF. This chain joins TRBV7-8 and TRBJ1-6, with D perhaps matching TRBD1 (5 bases). The CDR3 loop spans 18 amino acids. Germline lookup yields CDR1 SGHVS and CDR2 FQNEAQ. V lost 3 bases and J lost 0, with 15 bases in between.

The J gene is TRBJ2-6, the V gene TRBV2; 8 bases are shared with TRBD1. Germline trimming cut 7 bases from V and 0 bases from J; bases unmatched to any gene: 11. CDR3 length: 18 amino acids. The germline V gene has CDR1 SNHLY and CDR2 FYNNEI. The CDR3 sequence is CASTRGTGRTSGANVLTF. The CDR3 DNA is TGTGCCAGCACCCGGGGGACAGGTCGGACCTCTGGGGCCAACGTCCTGACTTTC.

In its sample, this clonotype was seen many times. DNA of the CDR3: TGTGCCAGCAGGTCCTCCCGGGAGGATGGGAATCAGCCCCAGCATTTT. This translates into CASRSSREDGNQPQHF. The chain links TRBV6-8 to TRBJ1-5; D is undetermined. Germline V CDR1 and CDR2: MNHGY, SAAAGT. Between the trimmed V and J ends, which lost 6 bases and 4 bases, there was a span of 19 bases. The CDR3 loop spans 16 amino acids.